A single sample gave rise to the 23 T cell receptor beta chains below, sequenced in a study of blood T cells in healthy people across ages. Together with a sample-barcoded 5' primer, a J-beta primer mix was included in a second PCR lasting about 6 to 11 cycles. TCRdb passed the 5' RACE reads through MiXCR, listing each CDR3 protein once. This table holds 1.5 million to 2 million distinct CDR3 sequences, 28% found once. The source material was blood. These receptors all come from a woman aged 25 to 39 in good health.

The rearrangement joins TRBV20-1 to TRBJ2-1; 8 bases are shared with TRBD2. This CDR3 has 15 amino acids. Germline V gene lookup returns CDR1 DFQATT and CDR2 SNEGSKA (reference sequence). V lost 3 bases and J lost 8; bases outside the gene matches: 12. The CDR3 sequence: CSASPPSGSIDEQFF. CDR3 nucleotide sequence: TGCAGTGCTAGCCCGCCAAGCGGGAGCATCGATGAGCAGTTCTTC.

This clonotype was seen at least ten times. The rearrangement joins TRBV5-1 to TRBJ1-4; 9 nucleotides align to TRBD1. In germline, CDR1 is SGHRS, CDR2 YFSETQ. Trimming removed 2 bases from V and 8 bases from J; junction bases left unmatched: 7. There are 15 residues in the CDR3. The CDR3 bases are TGCGCCAGCAGCTTTACCGGGACAGGGTTCGAAAAACTGTTTTTT. The encoded protein is CASSFTGTGFEKLFF.

This clonotype occurred a few times. The V gene is TRBV15, the J gene TRBJ2-7; 8 positions match TRBD1. V lost 5 bases to trimming and J lost 4 bases; unmatched junction nucleotides: 7. Germline CDR1 reads LNHNV; CDR2 reads YYDKDF (reference sequence). The length of the CDR3 is 14 residues. In DNA, the CDR3 is TGTGCCACCAGCGGGAGACAGGGGAAATACGAGCAGTACTTC. Translating it yields CATSGRQGKYEQYF.

The chain uses TRBV7-9 and TRBJ2-3, with 8 nucleotides matching TRBD1. Germline-derived CDR1 and CDR2 are SEHNR and FQNEAQ (reference sequence). Trimming cost V 4 bases and J 0 bases; bases outside gene matches: 6. This CDR3 spans 16 amino acids. CDR3 protein: CASSSTGGVSTDTQYF. For the CDR3, the DNA is TGTGCCAGCAGCTCAACAGGGGGAGTTAGCACAGATACGCAGTATTTT.

This clonotype was counted many times. The rearrangement uses TRBV2 and TRBJ2-5; a possible D gene is TRBD2 (7 bases). The CDR3 has 13 residues. Germline V CDR1 and CDR2: SNHLY, FYNNEI. The V and J ends lost 11 bases and 3 bases respectively, with 16 bases between them. Here the CDR3 DNA reads TGTGCCCGCGATGGGGGGGCGAAAGAGACCCAGTACTTC. Protein product: CARDGGAKETQYF. The full variable domain, with the rest looked up from reference TRBV2 and TRBJ2-5, is EPEVTQTPSHQVTQMGQEVILRCVPISNHLYFYWYRQILGQKVEFLVSFYNNEISEKSEIFDDQFSVERPDGSNFTLKIRSTKLEDSAMYFCARDGGAKETQYFGPGTRLLVL.

The V call is TRBV5-1, the J call TRBJ2-1; TRBD1 matches 9 bases. Germline lookup yields CDR1 SGHRS and CDR2 YFSETQ. The length of the CDR3 is 15 residues. J was trimmed by 8 bases and V by 8 bases; bases with no gene match: 14. The CDR3 is CASSLGTGRDDEQFF. The CDR3 nucleotides are TGCGCCAGTAGCCTGGGGACAGGGAGGGACGATGAGCAGTTCTTC. The full variable domain, in which reference TRBV5-1 and TRBJ2-1 provide the parts outside the CDR3, is KAGVTQTPRYLIKTRGQQVTLSCSPISGHRSVSWYQQTPGQGLQFLFEYFSETQRNKGNFPGRFSGRQFSNSRSEMNVSTLELGDSALYLCASSLGTGRDDEQFFGPGTRLTVL.

The sample holds many counts of this clonotype. The chain combines TRBV27 with TRBJ2-7, with D hard to call. The length of the CDR3 is 13 residues. Germline loops: CDR1 MNHEY, CDR2 SMNVEV (reference sequence). V lost 4 bases and J 6 bases, leaving 13 bases between the germline ends. CDR3 nucleotides: TGTGCCAGCAGTTACTCCAGCCCTCTCGAGCAGTACTTC. This sequence encodes CASSYSSPLEQYF.

This clonotype was seen repeatedly, ten times or more. The CDR3 is CASSLGGGSPYNEQFF. The CDR3 DNA is TGTGCCAGCAGCTTAGGGGGCGGGAGCCCCTACAATGAGCAGTTCTTC. V and J are TRBV7-2 and TRBJ2-1, with TRBD2 matching 7 bases. The CDR3 spans 16 residues. V dropped 1 base and J dropped 2; count of bases not matched to a gene: 5. The germline V gene encodes CDR1 SGHTA and CDR2 FQGNSA.

V gene TRBV20-1 combines with J gene TRBJ2-3; a possible D gene is TRBD1 (5 bases). In germline, CDR1 is DFQATT, CDR2 SNEGSKA (reference sequence). This CDR3 spans 12 amino acids. The CDR3 region is CRAPDNTDTQYF. The DNA of the CDR3 is TGCAGGGCTCCGGACAACACAGATACGCAGTATTTT.

The chain employs TRBV12-5 and TRBJ2-5, with TRBD2 matching 9 bases. Germline values: CDR1 LGHNT, CDR2 FRNRAP. J gave up 5 bases and V 1 base, and 5 bases lay outside the gene matches. This CDR3 has 15 amino acids. The CDR3 protein is CASGLAGTSRETQYF. CDR3 DNA: TGTGCTAGTGGTTTGGCCGGGACTAGCAGGGAGACCCAGTACTTC.

This clonotype was seen a few times. This chain joins TRBV12-3 or TRBV12-4 and TRBJ1-1, with TRBD1 as a possible D gene (5 bases). Trimming left V 5 bases short and J 1 base short, with 14 bases between. The CDR3 is 15 residues long. CDR3 bases: TGTGCCAGCAGTCTCGACAGCTATACGAACACTGAAGCTTTCTTT. This translates into CASSLDSYTNTEAFF.

The rearrangement uses TRBV28 and TRBJ2-7, with D possibly TRBD2 on 6 matching bases. Germline V CDR1 and CDR2: MDHEN, SYDVKM. The CDR3 sequence is 15 residues long. V gave up 4 bases and J gave up 3 bases, with 16 bases separating them. Written as DNA, the CDR3 is TGTGCCAGCAGTTCCATTGGGGGGTCGGGCTACGAGCAGTACTTC. This translates into CASSSIGGSGYEQYF.

This clonotype was seen a handful of times. The chain is built from TRBV27 and TRBJ2-7; D ambiguous. Germline CDR1 and CDR2: MNHEY and SMNVEV (reference sequence). This CDR3 is 14 amino acids long. Trimming took off 4 bases at V and 0 bases at J, with 10 bases between the two ends. CDR3 protein: CASSWGPLSYEQYF. The CDR3 DNA follows: TGTGCCAGCAGTTGGGGTCCCCTCTCCTACGAGCAGTACTTC.

V is TRBV5-6 and J is TRBJ2-5; 9 positions agree with TRBD2. Germline V lookup: CDR1 SGHDT, CDR2 YYEEEE. V lost 2 bases and J lost 5; bases outside the gene matches: 7. This CDR3 spans 15 amino acids. The CDR3 coding sequence is TGTGCCAGCAGCTTAGGACAGGCGGGAGGGGAGACCCAGTACTTC. Protein product: CASSLGQAGGETQYF.

This clonotype was observed at least ten times. This chain links TRBV5-1 with TRBJ2-5, with D perhaps being TRBD1 or TRBD2 (6 bases each). CDR1 and CDR2 from the germline V gene are SGHRS and YFSETQ. The CDR3 contains 15 residues. Trimming cost V 4 bases and J 4 bases, with 17 bases left between them. CDR3 in amino acids: CASSPVPGEVETQYF. The CDR3 coding sequence is TGCGCCAGCAGCCCAGTACCAGGGGAGGTAGAGACCCAGTACTTC.

The chain recombines TRBV28 with TRBJ1-1; D might be TRBD1 (6 bases). V was pared by 3 bases and J by 4 bases, with 15 bases between. Germline CDR1 and CDR2: MDHEN and SYDVKM. The CDR3 covers 15 residues. The CDR3 loop is CASSFSGAGGTEAFF. In DNA form, the CDR3 reads TGTGCCAGCAGTTTCTCGGGGGCCGGTGGCACTGAAGCTTTCTTT.

This clonotype was counted only a few times. The chain couples TRBV3-1 to TRBJ2-1, with D unresolved. This CDR3 is built from 14 residues. V was trimmed by 3 bases and J by 6 bases, leaving 12 bases between them. Germline V CDR1 and CDR2: LGHDT, YNNKEL (reference sequence). CDR3 in amino acids: CASSQLLSSNEQFF. DNA for the CDR3: TGTGCCAGCAGCCAGCTCCTCAGTTCCAATGAGCAGTTCTTC.

The chain uses TRBV29-1 and TRBJ2-7; weak D call: TRBD1 (6 bases). Trimming removed 4 bases from V and 3 bases from J, with 22 bases in between. Germline CDR1 is SQVTM and CDR2 is ANQGSEA. The CDR3 is 16 residues long. As DNA, the CDR3 is TGCAGCGTTGGCGGGTGGGGCCAGGGGACCTTCTACGAGCAGTACTTC. Translated: CSVGGWGQGTFYEQYF.

This clonotype occurred many times. The chain carries TRBV6-2 or TRBV6-3 and TRBJ2-7; 10 bases line up with TRBD2. The trim removed 6 bases at V and 4 bases at J, leaving 12 bases unmatched. The V gene's germline CDR1 is MNHEY and CDR2 SVGEGT. The CDR3 sequence is 16 residues long. CDR3 nucleotide sequence: TGTGCCAGCAGATCCTCTCGACTAGCGGGCGTATACGAGCAGTACTTC. It codes for CASRSSRLAGVYEQYF.

This clonotype was recorded only once. Given a much more abundant clone one base away, this may be a read error. CDR3 protein: CASKGASGSFANEQFF. CDR3 nucleotide sequence: TGTGCCAGCAAGGGAGCTAGCGGGAGCTTCGCCAATGAGCAGTTCTTC. The rearrangement links TRBV6-1 to TRBJ2-1; 10 nucleotides align to TRBD2. J lost 6 bases, V lost 7 bases, and 12 bases had no gene match. This CDR3 region has 16 residues. Germline CDR1 MNHNS, CDR2 SASEGT.

This clonotype was recorded many times. This chain joins TRBV27 and TRBJ2-7, with no clear D. This CDR3 is built from 11 residues. Germline V gene sequence: CDR1 MNHEY, CDR2 SMNVEV (reference sequence). The V and J ends lost 3 bases and 2 bases respectively, with 2 bases between them. The CDR3 is CASSFPYEQYF. DNA of the CDR3: TGTGCCAGCAGTTTCCCCTACGAGCAGTACTTC.

CDR3 sequence: CASSWVAEDYEQYF. The CDR3 nucleotides are TGCGCCAGCAGCTGGGTTGCGGAGGACTACGAGCAGTACTTC. This rearrangement joins TRBV5-1 to TRBJ2-7; weak D call: TRBD2 (5 bases). Germline-derived CDR1 and CDR2 are SGHRS and YFSETQ. Trimming removed 3 bases from V and 3 bases from J, with 13 bases in between. The CDR3 has 14 residues.

The rearrangement links TRBV7-7 to TRBJ2-5; D may correspond to TRBD1 or TRBD2 (6 bases each). The CDR3 is 16 amino acids. The V end was cut by 0 bases, the J end by 11 bases, with 22 bases between. Germline V gives CDR1 SSHAT, CDR2 FNYEAQ (reference sequence). This CDR3 is CASSLAGVRGPSEQYF. CDR3 nucleotide sequence: TGTGCCAGCAGCTTAGCCGGCGTCCGGGGGCCGTCTGAGCAGTACTTC. Full variable domain (remainder filled in from reference TRBV7-7 and TRBJ2-5): GAGVSQSPRYKVTKRGQDVTLRCDPISSHATLYWYQQALGQGPEFLTYFNYEAQPDKSGLPSDRFSAERPEGSISTLTIQRTEQRDSAMYRCASSLAGVRGPSEQYFGPGTRLLVL.